This T cell receptor beta chain is drawn from a study of T cells in Graves' hyperthyroidism and ophthalmopathy. Trimming at V came to 0 bases and at J to 2 bases, leaving 7 bases not matched to a gene. CDR3 length equals 15 residues. The germline gives CDR1 DFQATT, CDR2 SNEGSKA (reference sequence). This clonotype has more than one count but fewer than ten. TCR beta CDR3 sequences were amplified from RNA transcripts. Using the HTBI primer set, a first-round RT-PCR was run on the TCR CDR3. Using its own MiXCR run on the multiplex PCR reads, TCRdb lists one record per CDR3 protein. The table lists roughly 570,000 distinct CDR3 sequences, around 16% of them singletons.

The sequencing sample was made of blood. The receptor's source is a woman in her thirties with Graves' hyperthyroidism. The V call is TRBV20-1, the J call TRBJ2-7; 7 bases agree with TRBD1. The CDR3 nucleotides read TGCAGTGCTAGAGATTTTGGGACAGAGGCCTACGAGCAGTACTTC. It translates to CSARDFGTEAYEQYF.